The TCR beta chain described here comes from a study of naive and memory T cell subsets. Overall study findings and caveats: From naive to CM, EM and EMRA, diversity decreased and Gini increased.

In this sample, this clonotype turned up many times. Its matching antigen is unknown. Both TRBC1 and TRBC2 were covered by a beta constant-region primer of two equimolar oligonucleotides. Nested alpha and beta constant-region primers with the SP2 primer drove four PCR rounds on ligated cDNA. MiXCR was run by TCRdb on the UMI-ligation and nested PCR reads, yielding one entry per CDR3 protein. The sample yields more than 100,000 distinct CDR3 sequences, 36% seen once. Trimming removed 2 bases from V and 5 bases from J; junction bases left unmatched: 12. This CDR3 has 17 amino acids. Germline assignment: CDR1 MNHNY and CDR2 SVGAGI (reference sequence).

The sequence derives from a human donor in good health. Sequenced sample: central memory CD4+ T cells from blood. The chain couples TRBV6-6 to TRBJ2-1; 7 positions agree with TRBD2. The CDR3 region has the DNA TGTGCCAGCAGTTACGGTAGCGGGCAGGGAGCGAACAATGAGCAGTTCTTC. Translation gives CASSYGSGQGANNEQFF.